This TCR beta chain comes out of a study of T cell repertoires in cytomegalovirus infection. Overall study: Recently identified HLA-C-restricted CMV epitopes were among the peptides used. The public TCR beta signatures pointed to both CMV infection and matching HLA type.

Concerning this clonotype itself: Its specificity is unknown.

MiXCR, applied by TCRdb to the reads, yields one record per CDR3 protein. This sample has about 900,000 distinct CDR3 sequences, with approximately 33% found just once. Germline CDR1 is SGDLS and CDR2 is YYNGEE. CDR3 length: 17 residues. Trimming shortened V by 0 bases and J by 0 bases, and 10 bases separated the two germline ends. Regarding the study as a whole: Dominant in the ex vivo response were TCR beta clonotypes restricted by HLA-C and specific for CMV. Carriage of CMV together with the relevant HLA was identifiable through cumulative public TCR beta family frequency.

Material: cultured CD8+ T cells from PBMCs, obtained from culture after CMV antigen stimulation. The J gene is TRBJ1-6, the V gene TRBV9, with D unresolved. The clonotype originates from a human donor in good health (CMV status not recorded). Some clones in this sample may be carry-over from other donors' samples. CDR3 sequence (DNA): TGTGCCAGCAGCGTAGAGGGCCTAAGCTCCTATAATTCACCCCTCCACTTT. Its protein product is CASSVEGLSSYNSPLHF.